These 24 T cell receptor beta chains originate from one sample sequenced in a study of blood T cell repertoires in COVID-19. Repertoires were generated with immunoSEQ multiplex PCR, while TCRdb's copy carries only in-frame clones and drops some. There are under 250,000 clones in the sample; about 82% occur only once, and 5.5% to 6.5% lies in the top ten. Sequenced material: peripheral blood. Every receptor here comes from a woman older than 75 with COVID-19, enrolled during active disease.

With regard to this clone: The same CDR3 can be traced to other DNA sequences in this sample. This chain joins TRBV6-1 and TRBJ2-7; D is unclear. Trimming shortened V by 1 base and J by 0 bases, and 13 bases separated the two germline ends. The CDR3 sequence is 16 residues long. CDR1 and CDR2 (germline): MNHNS, SASEGT. This CDR3 is CASSEDLWADSYEQYV. The CDR3, as DNA: TGTGCCAGCAGTGAAGATCTTTGGGCAGACTCCTACGAGCAGTACGTC.

This clone was recorded a few times. The chain has TRBV3-1 (or the pseudogene TRBV3-2) and TRBJ1-2; D gene ambiguous. Trimming shortened V by 0 bases and J by 8 bases, and 10 bases separated the two germline ends. This CDR3 has 13 residues. Germline lookup yields CDR1 LGHDT and CDR2 YNNKEL (reference sequence). The CDR3 DNA reads TGTGCCAGCAGCCAAGATTCGCCGGGAGGCTACACCTTC. Translation gives CASSQDSPGGYTF.

The chain uses TRBV7-3 and TRBJ2-5; 8 bases line up with TRBD1. The CDR3 sequence is 15 residues long. The V gene end was trimmed by 5 bases and the J gene end by 4 bases; junction bases not matched to a gene: 9. Germline CDR1 SGHTA, CDR2 FQGTGA. The CDR3 DNA reads TGTGCCAGCAGCCAGACAGGGGAAAGTGGAGAGACCCAGTACTTC. Its translation is CASSQTGESGETQYF.

The rearrangement joins TRBV10-3 to TRBJ2-3; D remains unclear. Germline CDR1 reads ENHRY; CDR2 reads SYGVKD. CDR3 length: 12 amino acids. V was clipped by 2 bases and J by 6 bases, with 6 bases between them. In nucleotides, the CDR3 is TGTGCCATCAGTGAGGCGAGTGATACGCAGTATTTT. This codes for CAISEASDTQYF.

J is TRBJ2-1 and V is TRBV7-6, with D possibly matching TRBD2 (5 bases). Germline CDR1 is SGHVS and CDR2 is FNYEAQ. The CDR3 totals 15 residues. V shed 3 bases and J shed 0 bases, with 9 bases lying between them. CDR3 amino acids: CASSLRSGSYNEQFF. CDR3 bases: TGTGCCAGCAGCTTGCGGAGCGGCTCCTACAATGAGCAGTTCTTC.

The chain recombines TRBV7-6 with TRBJ2-3; tentative D call: TRBD1 (6 bases). This CDR3 region has 15 residues. Trimming took off 1 base at V and 13 bases at J, with 21 bases between the two ends. Germline CDR1 reads SGHVS; CDR2 reads FNYEAQ. The CDR3 bases are TGTGCCAGCAGCTTAGAAGTTCGAAGGGCAGGGGAAAAGTATTTT. This gives the protein CASSLEVRRAGEKYF.

This chain connects TRBV10-1 to TRBJ1-3; D is unclear. The germline V gene encodes CDR1 WNHNN and CDR2 SYGVQD (reference sequence). V was trimmed by 7 bases and J by 0 bases, leaving 10 bases between them. This CDR3 has 14 amino acids. As DNA, the CDR3 is TGCGCCAGCACGGGTGAGATCTCTGGAAACACCATATATTTT. The encoded protein is CASTGEISGNTIYF.

This rearrangement joins TRBV19 to TRBJ1-2, with D perhaps TRBD1 (6 bases). V was cut by 10 bases and J by 7 bases, with 13 bases left in between. This CDR3 is built from 11 residues. The germline V gene has CDR1 LNHDA and CDR2 SQIVND (reference sequence). This CDR3 reads CATHRASGYTF. Here the CDR3 DNA reads TGTGCCACCCACAGGGCAAGTGGCTACACCTTC.

The gene calls are TRBV5-1 and TRBJ1-2; tentatively, D is TRBD1 (5 bases). Trimming removed 0 bases at V and 4 bases at J, with 13 bases between. Per the germline V gene, CDR1 is SGHRS and CDR2 is YFSETQ. There are 15 residues in the CDR3. The CDR3 spells CASSLESGSPYGYTF. The CDR3 region has the DNA TGCGCCAGCAGCTTGGAGTCAGGGTCTCCCTATGGCTACACCTTC. The variable domain in full, completed from reference TRBV5-1 and TRBJ1-2, reads KAGVTQTPRYLIKTRGQQVTLSCSPISGHRSVSWYQQTPGQGLQFLFEYFSETQRNKGNFPGRFSGRQFSNSRSEMNVSTLELGDSALYLCASSLESGSPYGYTFGSGTRLTVV.

This chain connects TRBV7-2 to TRBJ2-1; 8 bases map to TRBD1. This CDR3 spans 13 amino acids. V shed 5 bases and J 9 bases; nucleotides not matched to a gene: 6. The V gene's germline CDR1 is SGHTA and CDR2 FQGNSA. This CDR3 is CASSVKQGVEQFF. The CDR3 DNA is TGTGCCAGCAGCGTCAAACAGGGGGTTGAGCAGTTCTTC.

The CDR3 coding sequence is TGTGCCAGTAGTCCAAACATCCGGGACAGGGTGAGTGGCACTGAAGCTTTCTTT. This encodes CASSPNIRDRVSGTEAFF. The chain links TRBV19 to TRBJ1-1, with 9 bases matching TRBD1. Germline V gene data show CDR1 as LNHDA and CDR2 as SQIVND (reference sequence). Unmatched junction bases numbered 17, after V lost 5 bases and J lost 4 bases. The CDR3 runs 18 residues.

V and J are TRBV6-2 or TRBV6-3 and TRBJ2-7, with TRBD1 matching over 7 bases. Germline-derived CDR1 and CDR2 are MNHEY and SVGEGT. The CDR3 runs 12 residues. V lost 6 bases and J lost 4; bases outside the gene matches: 3. Written as DNA, the CDR3 is TGTGCCAGCAGCCCGACAGGGTACGAGCAGTACTTC. Encoded protein: CASSPTGYEQYF.

The rearrangement uses TRBV6-5 and TRBJ2-7; D possibly corresponds to TRBD2 (5 bases). This CDR3 has 14 residues. Germline values: CDR1 MNHEY, CDR2 SVGAGI. The V and J ends lost 4 bases and 4 bases respectively, with 14 bases between them. The DNA for the CDR3 is TGTGCCAGCAGTTCCAGCTTGGGAGTATACGAGCAGTACGTC. Its translation is CASSSSLGVYEQYV.

The chain couples TRBV9 to TRBJ2-2, with D possibly being TRBD1 (6 bases). This CDR3 has 17 amino acids. Germline V gene lookup returns CDR1 SGDLS and CDR2 YYNGEE. V was cut by 3 bases and J by 0 bases, with 15 bases left in between. In DNA, the CDR3 is TGTGCCAGCAGCGGTAGGTTCCAGGGGACGAACACCGGGGAGCTGTTTTTT. Translated, it gives CASSGRFQGTNTGELFF.

Comment on this clone: Other DNA variants within this sample encode the same CDR3. V usage is TRBV18 and J usage is TRBJ2-1, with D maybe TRBD2 (5 bases). The germline gives CDR1 KGHSH, CDR2 LQKENI. CDR3 size: 14 residues. The ends were cut back, 3 bases at V and 1 base at J, with 7 bases in the middle. CDR3 DNA: TGTGCCAGCTCACCCCGGGGATCCTACAATGAGCAGTTCTTC. Amino acids: CASSPRGSYNEQFF. Supplemented by reference TRBV18 and TRBJ2-1, the full variable domain reads NAGVMQNPRHLVRRRGQEARLRCSPMKGHSHVYWYRQLPEEGLKFMVYLQKENIIDESGMPKERFSAEFPKEGPSILRIQQVVRGDSAAYFCASSPRGSYNEQFFGPGTRLTVL.

CDR3 amino acids: CASGTQGGTEAFF. CDR3 nucleotide sequence: TGTGCCAGCGGGACACAGGGGGGCACTGAAGCTTTCTTT. The chain uses TRBV11-2 and TRBJ1-1; 8 nucleotides align to TRBD1. The ends lost 8 bases at V and 4 bases at J; junction bases unmatched: 6. Germline values: CDR1 SGHAT, CDR2 FQNNGV. This CDR3 is built from 13 residues.

The gene calls are TRBV28 and TRBJ1-5; D ambiguous. Germline CDR1 is MDHEN and CDR2 is SYDVKM. Deletions cut 5 bases from V and 5 bases from J, with 10 bases between. The CDR3 sequence is 13 residues long. The DNA for the CDR3 is TGTGCCAGCAGTCCCTTCGGGTATCAGCCCCAGCATTTT. Translating it yields CASSPFGYQPQHF.

For this clone: This CDR3 is also generated by other DNA sequences in the sample. This chain uses TRBV30 with TRBJ1-5; D uncertain. The CDR3 is 13 amino acids. Germline loops: CDR1 GTSNPN, CDR2 SVGIG (reference sequence). Between the trimmed V and J ends, which lost 2 bases and 3 bases, there was a span of 8 bases. CDR3: CAWSRQDNQPQHF. The CDR3 nucleotides read TGTGCCTGGAGTAGGCAGGACAATCAGCCCCAGCATTTT.

The chain has TRBV19 and TRBJ1-1; D perhaps matches TRBD1 (6 bases). Trimming left V 5 bases short and J 4 bases short, with 17 bases between. This CDR3 contains 15 residues. CDR1 and CDR2 from the germline V gene are LNHDA and SQIVND (reference sequence). DNA of the CDR3: TGTGCCAGTAGTTCCTGGACAGCTGGTGCCACTGAAGCTTTCTTT. As protein: CASSSWTAGATEAFF.

This chain links TRBV25-1 with TRBJ2-7, with 10 bases that match TRBD1. V gave up 2 bases and J gave up 6 bases; unmatched junction bases: 7. CDR3 length: 15 amino acids. The germline V gene encodes CDR1 MGHDK and CDR2 SYGVNS. The CDR3 DNA is TGTGCCAGCAGTGAACCGGCGGGACAGGGGCTCGAGCAGTACTTC. Amino acid sequence: CASSEPAGQGLEQYF.

V and J are TRBV2 and TRBJ2-3; TRBD2 matches 7 bases. From germline, CDR1 is SNHLY and CDR2 FYNNEI. This CDR3 is 13 amino acids long. J was trimmed by 2 bases and V by 7 bases; bases with no gene match: 3. This chain's CDR3 is CASKRDATDTQYF. In DNA, the CDR3 is TGTGCCAGCAAGCGGGATGCCACAGATACGCAGTATTTT. The complete variable domain, with remaining parts taken from reference TRBV2 and TRBJ2-3, reads EPEVTQTPSHQVTQMGQEVILRCVPISNHLYFYWYRQILGQKVEFLVSFYNNEISEKSEIFDDQFSVERPDGSNFTLKIRSTKLEDSAMYFCASKRDATDTQYFGPGTRLTVL.

The chain recombines TRBV7-9 with TRBJ1-4; the match to TRBD1 covers 8 bases. Per the germline V gene, CDR1 is SEHNR and CDR2 is FQNEAQ (reference sequence). The length of the CDR3 is 17 residues. With 5 bases clipped from V and 8 bases from J, the junction kept 16 bases outside the gene matches. The CDR3 reads CASSRTVGQGVEEKLFF. CDR3 DNA sequence: TGTGCCAGCAGCCGAACTGTAGGACAGGGTGTGGAGGAAAAACTGTTTTTT. The complete variable domain, with remaining parts taken from reference TRBV7-9 and TRBJ1-4, reads DTGVSQNPRHKITKRGQNVTFRCDPISEHNRLYWYRQTLGQGPEFLTYFQNEAQLEKSRLLSDRFSAERPKGSFSTLEIQRTEQGDSAMYLCASSRTVGQGVEEKLFFGSGTQLSVL.

A single count supports this clone. The genes are TRBV28 and TRBJ2-5; no clear D. The CDR3 runs 12 residues. CDR1 and CDR2 from the germline V gene are MDHEN and SYDVKM. V shed 2 bases and J shed 5 bases, with 6 bases lying between them. CDR3 sequence: CASSLVQETQYF. CDR3 coding DNA: TGTGCCAGCAGTTTAGTGCAGGAGACCCAGTACTTC.

V gene TRBV19 combines with J gene TRBJ2-3, with D possibly TRBD1 on 6 matching bases. This CDR3 is built from 16 residues. Trimming cost V 4 bases and J 0 bases, with 14 bases left between them. Germline CDR1 and CDR2: LNHDA and SQIVND (reference sequence). CDR3 amino acids: CASSRAWGPSTDTQYF. The CDR3 DNA is TGTGCCAGTAGTAGGGCCTGGGGGCCAAGCACAGATACGCAGTATTTT.